The text below deals with one TCR beta chain. The CDR3 has 15 amino acids. Germline assignment: CDR1 MNHEY and CDR2 SMNVEV (reference sequence). The V segment lost 3 bases and the J segment 4 bases; nucleotides outside the gene matches: 1. TCRdb's copy holds only in-frame clones and misses some; the assay was immunoSEQ multiplex PCR. The table lists 100,000 or so clones, about 91% of them singletons. This sample was taken from a study of siplizumab effects on memory and regulatory T cells. The receptor was isolated from a human donor in good health. The chain links TRBV27 to TRBJ2-1, with TRBD2 identical over 12 bases. The sequencing input was Tregs sorted from blood. The CDR3 DNA reads as TGTGCCAGCAGTTTTGGGACTAGCGGGTACAATGAGCAGTTCTTC. Residues: CASSFGTSGYNEQFF.